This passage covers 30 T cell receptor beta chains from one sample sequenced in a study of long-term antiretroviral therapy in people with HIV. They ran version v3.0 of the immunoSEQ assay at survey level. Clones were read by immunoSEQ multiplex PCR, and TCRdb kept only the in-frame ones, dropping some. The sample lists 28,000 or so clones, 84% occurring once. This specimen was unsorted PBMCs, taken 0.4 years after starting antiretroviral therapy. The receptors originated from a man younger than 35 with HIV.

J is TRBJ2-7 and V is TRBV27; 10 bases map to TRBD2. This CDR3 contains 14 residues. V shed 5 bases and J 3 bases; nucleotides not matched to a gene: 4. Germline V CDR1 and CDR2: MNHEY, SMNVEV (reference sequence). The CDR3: CASSSGGAYYEQYF. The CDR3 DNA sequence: TGTGCCAGCAGTAGCGGGGGGGCTTACTACGAGCAGTACTTC.

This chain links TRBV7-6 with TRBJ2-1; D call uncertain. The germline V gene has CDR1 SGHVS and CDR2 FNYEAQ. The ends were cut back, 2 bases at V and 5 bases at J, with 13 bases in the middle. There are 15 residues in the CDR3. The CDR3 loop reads CASSLRGQKDNEQFF. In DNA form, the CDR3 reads TGTGCCAGCAGCTTACGTGGCCAGAAGGACAATGAGCAGTTCTTC. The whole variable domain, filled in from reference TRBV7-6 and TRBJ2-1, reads GAGVSQSPRYKVTKRGQDVALRCDPISGHVSLYWYRQALGQGPEFLTYFNYEAQQDKSGLPNDRFSAERPEGSISTLTIQRTEQRDSAMYRCASSLRGQKDNEQFFGPGTRLTVL.

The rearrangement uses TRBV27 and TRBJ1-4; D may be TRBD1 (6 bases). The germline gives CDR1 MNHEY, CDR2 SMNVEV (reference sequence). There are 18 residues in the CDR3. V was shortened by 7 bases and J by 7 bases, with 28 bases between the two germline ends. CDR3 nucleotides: TGTGCCAGCACCGTTTATGCCAGGGGAGGGGTCAAGGGTGAAAAACTGTTTTTT. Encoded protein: CASTVYARGGVKGEKLFF.

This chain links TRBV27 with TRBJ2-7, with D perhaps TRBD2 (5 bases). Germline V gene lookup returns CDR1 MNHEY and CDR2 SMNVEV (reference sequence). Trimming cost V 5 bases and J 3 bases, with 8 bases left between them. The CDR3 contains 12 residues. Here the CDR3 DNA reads TGTGCCAGCAGTAGCGGACTCTACGAGCAGTACTTC. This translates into CASSSGLYEQYF.

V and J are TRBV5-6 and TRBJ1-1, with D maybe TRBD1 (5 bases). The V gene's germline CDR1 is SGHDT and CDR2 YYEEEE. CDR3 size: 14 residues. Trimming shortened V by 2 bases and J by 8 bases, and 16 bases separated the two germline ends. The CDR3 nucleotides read TGTGCCAGCAGCTTCCGGGACGGAAAGTCGGAAGCTTTCTTT. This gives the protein CASSFRDGKSEAFF.

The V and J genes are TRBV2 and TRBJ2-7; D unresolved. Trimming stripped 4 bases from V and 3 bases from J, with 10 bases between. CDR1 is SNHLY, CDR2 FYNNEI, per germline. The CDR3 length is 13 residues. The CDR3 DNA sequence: TGTGCCAGCAGTGCCAGACCGATCTACGAGCAGTACTTC. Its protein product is CASSARPIYEQYF. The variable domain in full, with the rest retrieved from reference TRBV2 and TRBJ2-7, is EPEVTQTPSHQVTQMGQEVILRCVPISNHLYFYWYRQILGQKVEFLVSFYNNEISEKSEIFDDQFSVERPDGSNFTLKIRSTKLEDSAMYFCASSARPIYEQYFGPGTRLTVT.

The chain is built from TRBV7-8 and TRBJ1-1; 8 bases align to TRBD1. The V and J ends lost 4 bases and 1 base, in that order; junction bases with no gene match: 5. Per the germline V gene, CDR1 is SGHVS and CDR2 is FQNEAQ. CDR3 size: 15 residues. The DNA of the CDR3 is TGTGCCAGCAGCTCTTGGACAGGGAAGAACACTGAAGCTTTCTTT. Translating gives CASSSWTGKNTEAFF. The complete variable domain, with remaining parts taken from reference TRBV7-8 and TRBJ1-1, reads GAGVSQSPRYKVAKRGQDVALRCDPISGHVSLFWYQQALGQGPEFLTYFQNEAQLDKSGLPSDRFFAERPEGSVSTLKIQRTQQEDSAVYLCASSSWTGKNTEAFFGQGTRLTVV.

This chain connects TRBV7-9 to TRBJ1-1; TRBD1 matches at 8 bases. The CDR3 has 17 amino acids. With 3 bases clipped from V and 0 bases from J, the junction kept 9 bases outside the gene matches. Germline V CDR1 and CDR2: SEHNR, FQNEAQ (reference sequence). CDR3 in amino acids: CASSFPGQVLMNTEAFF. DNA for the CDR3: TGTGCCAGCAGCTTCCCGGGACAGGTCCTGATGAACACTGAAGCTTTCTTT.

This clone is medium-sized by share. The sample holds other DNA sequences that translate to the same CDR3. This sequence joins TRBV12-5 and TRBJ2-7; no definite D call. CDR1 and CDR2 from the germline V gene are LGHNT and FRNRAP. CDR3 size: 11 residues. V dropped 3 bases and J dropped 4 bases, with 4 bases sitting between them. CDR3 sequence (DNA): TGTGCTAGTGGTTTCGCGTACGAGCAGTACTTC. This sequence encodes CASGFAYEQYF.

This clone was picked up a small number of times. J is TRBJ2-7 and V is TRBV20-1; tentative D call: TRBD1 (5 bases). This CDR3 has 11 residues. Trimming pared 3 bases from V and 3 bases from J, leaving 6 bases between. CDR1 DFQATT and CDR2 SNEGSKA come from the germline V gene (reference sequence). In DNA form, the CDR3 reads TGCAGTGCTAGTGACAGCTACGAGCAGTACTTC. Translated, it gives CSASDSYEQYF.

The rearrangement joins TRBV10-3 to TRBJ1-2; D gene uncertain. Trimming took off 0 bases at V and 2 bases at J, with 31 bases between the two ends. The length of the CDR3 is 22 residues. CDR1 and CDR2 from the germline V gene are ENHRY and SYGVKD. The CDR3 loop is CAISESILPPQNLPLLNYGYTF. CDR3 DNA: TGTGCCATCAGTGAGTCGATATTACCCCCACAGAATCTCCCTCTTTTAAACTATGGCTACACCTTC.

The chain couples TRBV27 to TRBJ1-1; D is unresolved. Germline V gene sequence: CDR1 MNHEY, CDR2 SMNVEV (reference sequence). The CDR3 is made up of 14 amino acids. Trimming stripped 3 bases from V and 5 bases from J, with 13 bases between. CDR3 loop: CASSFQNSGTEAFF. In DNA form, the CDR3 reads TGTGCCAGCAGTTTCCAGAACTCGGGAACTGAAGCTTTCTTT.

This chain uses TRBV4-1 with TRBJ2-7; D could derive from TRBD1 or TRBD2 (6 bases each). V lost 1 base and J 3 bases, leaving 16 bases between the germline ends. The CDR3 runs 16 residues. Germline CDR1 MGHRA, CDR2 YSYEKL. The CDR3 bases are TGCGCCAGCAGCCAAGTGACAGGTCCGCGGGGCTACGAGCAGTACTTC. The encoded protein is CASSQVTGPRGYEQYF.

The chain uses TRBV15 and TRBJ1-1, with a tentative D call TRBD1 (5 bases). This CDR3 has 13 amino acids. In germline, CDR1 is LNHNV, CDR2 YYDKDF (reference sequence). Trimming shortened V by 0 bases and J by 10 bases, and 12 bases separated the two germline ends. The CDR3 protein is CATSRDLSGGAFF. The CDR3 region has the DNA TGTGCCACCAGCAGAGATCTTTCGGGGGGAGCTTTCTTT.

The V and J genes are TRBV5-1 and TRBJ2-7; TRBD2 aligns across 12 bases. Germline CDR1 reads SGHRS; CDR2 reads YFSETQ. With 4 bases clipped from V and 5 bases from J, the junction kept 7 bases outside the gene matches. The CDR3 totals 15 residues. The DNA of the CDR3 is TGCGCCAGCAGCCCGTGGACTAGCGGGGAGGACGAGCAGTACTTC. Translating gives CASSPWTSGEDEQYF.

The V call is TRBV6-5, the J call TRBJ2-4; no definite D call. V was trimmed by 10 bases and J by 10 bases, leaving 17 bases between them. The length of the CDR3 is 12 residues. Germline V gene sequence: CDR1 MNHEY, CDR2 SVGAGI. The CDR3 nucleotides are TGTGCCACTACGGATAGGTCGAGGATTCAGTACTTC. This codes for CATTDRSRIQYF.

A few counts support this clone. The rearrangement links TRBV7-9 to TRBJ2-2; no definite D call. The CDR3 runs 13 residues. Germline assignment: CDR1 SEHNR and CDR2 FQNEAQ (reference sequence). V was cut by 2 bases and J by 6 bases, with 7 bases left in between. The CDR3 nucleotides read TGTGCCAGCAGCTTATTTCGCGCCGGGGAGCTGTTTTTT. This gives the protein CASSLFRAGELFF.

DNA of the CDR3: TGTGCCAGCAGCTTGGATTGGGGGGAGGGTAAGTTCTTC. It translates to CASSLDWGEGKFF. This chain links TRBV5-4 with TRBJ2-1; TRBD2 agrees at 7 bases. Germline CDR1 SGHNT, CDR2 YYREEE (reference sequence). The CDR3 has 13 amino acids. V dropped 0 bases and J dropped 14; count of bases not matched to a gene: 8.

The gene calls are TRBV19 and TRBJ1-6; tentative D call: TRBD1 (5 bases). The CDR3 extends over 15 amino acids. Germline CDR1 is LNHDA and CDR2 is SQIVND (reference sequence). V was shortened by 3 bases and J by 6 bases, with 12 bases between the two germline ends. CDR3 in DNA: TGTGCCAGTAGTATGGGGGGAGTTTCTAATTCACCCCTCCACTTT. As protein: CASSMGGVSNSPLHF.

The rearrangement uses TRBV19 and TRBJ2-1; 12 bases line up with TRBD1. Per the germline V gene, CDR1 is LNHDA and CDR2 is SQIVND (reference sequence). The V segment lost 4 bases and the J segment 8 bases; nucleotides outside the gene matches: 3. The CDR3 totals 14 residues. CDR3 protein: CASSTGTGGYEQFF. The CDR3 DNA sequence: TGTGCCAGTAGTACCGGGACAGGGGGCTATGAGCAGTTCTTC.

In DNA form, the CDR3 reads TGCGCCAGTGCCCAGGGGAACACTGAAGCTTTCTTT. Translation: CASAQGNTEAFF. This chain links TRBV5-1 with TRBJ1-1; possibly TRBD1 for D (5 bases). This CDR3 region has 12 residues. Germline V gives CDR1 SGHRS, CDR2 YFSETQ. V was trimmed by 8 bases and J by 1 base, leaving 9 bases between them.

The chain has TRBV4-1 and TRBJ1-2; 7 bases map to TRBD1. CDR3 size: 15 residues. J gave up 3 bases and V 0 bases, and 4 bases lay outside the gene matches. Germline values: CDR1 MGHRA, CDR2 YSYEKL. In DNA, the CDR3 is TGCGCCAGCAGCCAAGATTTAGGGACAGACTATGGCTACACCTTC. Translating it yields CASSQDLGTDYGYTF.

In nucleotides, the CDR3 is TGTGCCAGCAGCTTGGTGGCAGGGGGCGCTGGGGGCTACACCTTC. Translated: CASSLVAGGAGGYTF. The rearrangement joins TRBV5-4 to TRBJ1-2; TRBD1 matches at 8 bases. With 0 bases clipped from V and 8 bases from J, the junction kept 9 bases outside the gene matches. Germline V gene data show CDR1 as SGHNT and CDR2 as YYREEE (reference sequence). The CDR3 sequence is 15 residues long.

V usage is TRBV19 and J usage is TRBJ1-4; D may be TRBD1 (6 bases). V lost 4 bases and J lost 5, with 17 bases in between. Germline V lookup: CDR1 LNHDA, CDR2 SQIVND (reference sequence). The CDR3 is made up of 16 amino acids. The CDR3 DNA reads TGTGCCAGTAGTAAGTCCCCGGGGCAGGGGAATGAAAAACTGTTTTTT. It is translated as CASSKSPGQGNEKLFF.

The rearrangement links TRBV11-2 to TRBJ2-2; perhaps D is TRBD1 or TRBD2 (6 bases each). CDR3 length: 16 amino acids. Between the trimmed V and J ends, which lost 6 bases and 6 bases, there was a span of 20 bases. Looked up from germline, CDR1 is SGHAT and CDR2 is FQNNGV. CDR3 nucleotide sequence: TGTGCCAGCAGTCACATTAACAGGGAGGTCGCCGGGGAGCTGTTTTTT. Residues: CASSHINREVAGELFF.

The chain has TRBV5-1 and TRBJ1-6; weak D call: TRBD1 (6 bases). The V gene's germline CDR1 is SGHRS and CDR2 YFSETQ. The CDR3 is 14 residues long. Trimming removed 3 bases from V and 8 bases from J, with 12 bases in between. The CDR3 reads CASSSQGGDSPLHF. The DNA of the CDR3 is TGCGCCAGCAGCTCACAGGGTGGGGATTCACCCCTCCACTTT.

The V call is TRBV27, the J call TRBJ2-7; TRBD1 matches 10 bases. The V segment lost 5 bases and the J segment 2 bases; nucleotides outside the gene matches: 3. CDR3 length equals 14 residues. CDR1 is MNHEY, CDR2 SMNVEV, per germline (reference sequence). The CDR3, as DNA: TGTGCCAGCAGTGCCGGGACAGGGGCCTACGAGCAGTACTTC. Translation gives CASSAGTGAYEQYF.

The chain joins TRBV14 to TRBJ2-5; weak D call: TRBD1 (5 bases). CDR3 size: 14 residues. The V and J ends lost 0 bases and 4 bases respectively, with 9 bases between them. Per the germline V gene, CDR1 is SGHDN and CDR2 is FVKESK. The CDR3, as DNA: TGTGCCAGCAGCCAAGAAGGGGTCGGAGAGACCCAGTACTTC. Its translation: CASSQEGVGETQYF.

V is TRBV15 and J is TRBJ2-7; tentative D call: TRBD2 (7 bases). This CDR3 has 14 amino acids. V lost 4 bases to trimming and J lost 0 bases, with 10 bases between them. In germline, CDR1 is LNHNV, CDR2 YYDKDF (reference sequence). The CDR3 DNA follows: TGTGCCACCAGCATAGGGGGGGGCTCCTACGAGCAGTACTTC. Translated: CATSIGGGSYEQYF.

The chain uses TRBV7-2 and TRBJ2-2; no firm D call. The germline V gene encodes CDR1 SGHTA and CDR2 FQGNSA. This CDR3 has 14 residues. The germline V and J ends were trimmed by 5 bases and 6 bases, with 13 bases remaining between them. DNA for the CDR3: TGTGCCAGCAGCCCCCTACTAAGGCCCGGGGAGCTGTTTTTT. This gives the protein CASSPLLRPGELFF.